The next 29 T cell receptor beta chains were all read from a single sample in a study of blood T cell repertoires in COVID-19. The protocol was immunoSEQ multiplex PCR, while the TCRdb copy is restricted to in-frame clones and leaves out a portion. The table lists 250,000 or so clones, 75% to 90% of them singletons, with approximately 1.5% in the top ten. The sequenced sample consisted of peripheral blood. Every receptor here comes from a woman aged 40 to 50 who had recovered from COVID-19.

The chain couples TRBV19 to TRBJ1-2, with D uncertain. The CDR3 sequence is 14 residues long. The V end lost 3 bases, the J end lost 4 bases, and 12 bases lay between the germline ends. Per germline, CDR1 LNHDA and CDR2 SQIVND (reference sequence). The CDR3 nucleotides read TGTGCCAGTAGTATCTCCATCGGGAGCTATGGCTACACCTTC. Residues: CASSISIGSYGYTF.

This sequence joins TRBV5-4 and TRBJ1-3, with 8 bases aligning to TRBD1. Germline V CDR1 and CDR2: SGHNT, YYREEE (reference sequence). V was pared by 2 bases and J by 10 bases, with 5 bases of the junction left unmatched. The CDR3 covers 13 residues. This chain's CDR3 is CASSLTGGQTIYF. CDR3 nucleotide sequence: TGTGCCAGCAGCTTAACAGGGGGGCAAACCATATATTTT.

V and J are TRBV5-1 and TRBJ2-1, with 9 bases that match TRBD2. Germline V gene data show CDR1 as SGHRS and CDR2 as YFSETQ. V shed 1 base and J 8 bases; nucleotides not matched to a gene: 7. The CDR3 sequence is 15 residues long. The CDR3 DNA reads TGCGCCAGCAGCTTGTCCGGGACTAGCTTCGATGAGCAGTTCTTC. Translating gives CASSLSGTSFDEQFF.

The gene calls are TRBV6-5 and TRBJ2-1, with D tentatively TRBD2 (5 bases). Germline CDR1 MNHEY, CDR2 SVGAGI. The CDR3 length is 14 residues. V was shortened by 2 bases and J by 8 bases, with 13 bases between the two germline ends. The CDR3 is CASSYAGLNDEQFF. CDR3 DNA: TGTGCCAGCAGTTACGCGGGTCTAAACGATGAGCAGTTCTTC.

The chain employs TRBV10-3 and TRBJ1-2; 8 bases are a match to TRBD1. This CDR3 is built from 15 residues. Per the germline V gene, CDR1 is ENHRY and CDR2 is SYGVKD. The J segment lost 3 bases and the V segment lost 4 bases, leaving 7 bases of the junction unmatched. The CDR3, as DNA: TGTGCCATCAGTGTTGAGGCAGGGGGCTACTATGGCTACACCTTC. Translation gives CAISVEAGGYYGYTF.

With regard to this clone: Other DNA sequences in the sample encode the same CDR3. The V call is TRBV5-1, the J call TRBJ1-4; 10 bases are shared with TRBD1. The ends lost 0 bases at V and 7 bases at J; junction bases unmatched: 0. This CDR3 is built from 14 residues. Germline CDR1 and CDR2: SGHRS and YFSETQ. The CDR3 loop is CASSLGTGGEKLFF. DNA for the CDR3: TGCGCCAGCAGCTTGGGGACAGGGGGTGAAAAACTGTTTTTT.

This chain connects TRBV7-3 to TRBJ1-2, with D uncertain. From germline, CDR1 is SGHTA and CDR2 FQGTGA. This CDR3 spans 14 amino acids. Trimming pared 8 bases from V and 4 bases from J, leaving 17 bases between. In DNA, the CDR3 is TGTGCCAGCGCCCCGAACAGCTACGCCTATGGCTACACCTTC. Encoded protein: CASAPNSYAYGYTF.

The chain recombines TRBV30 with TRBJ1-4, with 7 bases fitting TRBD1. V lost 5 bases to trimming and J lost 8 bases; unmatched junction nucleotides: 11. The CDR3 sequence is 14 residues long. Germline V gene data show CDR1 as GTSNPN and CDR2 as SVGIG (reference sequence). CDR3 amino acids: CAWERGGAEEKLFF. CDR3 DNA sequence: TGTGCCTGGGAGCGAGGGGGCGCGGAAGAAAAACTGTTTTTT. Based on the CDR3 plus reference TRBV30 and TRBJ1-4, the full variable domain is SQTIHQWPATLVQPVGSPLSLECTVEGTSNPNLYWYRQAAGRGLQLLFYSVGIGQISSEVPQNLSASRPQDRQFILSSKKLLLSDSGFYLCAWERGGAEEKLFFGSGTQLSVL.

This chain connects TRBV2 to TRBJ1-5; the match to TRBD1 covers 9 bases. The CDR3 length is 14 residues. Germline CDR1 SNHLY, CDR2 FYNNEI. V shed 7 bases, J shed 7 bases, and the junction held 8 bases outside the gene matches. Here the CDR3 DNA reads TGTGCCAGCACCGCTACAGGGGGCCAGCAGCCCCAGCATTTT. Encoded protein: CASTATGGQQPQHF.

The rearrangement joins TRBV30 to TRBJ2-1; 11 bases are a match to TRBD2. The CDR3 contains 11 residues. J was trimmed by 15 bases and V by 2 bases; bases with no gene match: 3. Germline CDR1 is GTSNPN and CDR2 is SVGIG (reference sequence). The CDR3 region is CAWSLSGGAFF. The DNA of the CDR3 is TGTGCCTGGAGTCTTAGCGGGGGGGCGTTCTTC.

The DNA for the CDR3 is TGTGCCAGCATTAGGACAGGGGGCTATTCACCCCTCCACTTT. It translates to CASIRTGGYSPLHF. This chain uses TRBV6-4 with TRBJ1-6; TRBD1 agrees at 11 bases. V trimming: 7 bases; J trimming: 8 bases; junction bases outside the gene matches: 4. The CDR3 loop spans 14 amino acids. Germline V gene sequence: CDR1 MRHNA, CDR2 SNTAGT.

J is TRBJ2-3 and V is TRBV5-1; tentatively, D is TRBD2 (5 bases). Germline values: CDR1 SGHRS, CDR2 YFSETQ. The CDR3 contains 15 residues. V lost 0 bases, J lost 1 base, and 9 bases lay in between. This chain's CDR3 is CASSLAPAGTDTQYF. CDR3 nucleotide sequence: TGCGCCAGCAGCTTGGCCCCAGCGGGCACAGATACGCAGTATTTT.

This chain links TRBV18 with TRBJ1-6; D remains ambiguous. The CDR3 is 16 residues long. Trimming removed 3 bases at V and 4 bases at J, with 13 bases between. The germline V gene has CDR1 KGHSH and CDR2 LQKENI. The CDR3 coding sequence is TGTGCCAGCTCACCCGGAGGAACAGCTTATAATTCACCCCTCCACTTT. Protein: CASSPGGTAYNSPLHF. Full variable domain (missing parts from reference TRBV18 and TRBJ1-6): NAGVMQNPRHLVRRRGQEARLRCSPMKGHSHVYWYRQLPEEGLKFMVYLQKENIIDESGMPKERFSAEFPKEGPSILRIQQVVRGDSAAYFCASSPGGTAYNSPLHFGNGTRLTVT.

This rearrangement joins TRBV4-3 to TRBJ2-1; TRBD2 matches 8 bases. CDR1 is LGHNA and CDR2 is YSLEER in the germline V gene. The CDR3 sequence is 17 residues long. With 0 bases clipped from V and 2 bases from J, the junction kept 6 bases outside the gene matches. The CDR3 reads CASSQEGRGGPYNEQFF. In DNA form, the CDR3 reads TGCGCCAGCAGCCAAGAAGGACGGGGGGGCCCCTACAATGAGCAGTTCTTC.

The rearrangement uses TRBV15 and TRBJ2-1, with TRBD2 matching 7 bases. CDR1 and CDR2 from the germline V gene are LNHNV and YYDKDF (reference sequence). V trimming: 8 bases; J trimming: 6 bases; junction bases outside the gene matches: 10. The CDR3 contains 14 residues. The CDR3 DNA reads TGTGCCACCGGACGGACTAGACTCGGCAATGAGCAGTTCTTC. Translation gives CATGRTRLGNEQFF.

The CDR3 region is CAGILWGGPTGELFF. In DNA, the CDR3 is TGTGCCGGTATTTTGTGGGGGGGACCAACCGGGGAGCTGTTTTTT. The chain links TRBV30 to TRBJ2-2; 7 positions match TRBD2. The CDR3 is 15 residues long. V gave up 8 bases and J gave up 5 bases; unmatched junction bases: 14. CDR1 is GTSNPN, CDR2 SVGIG, per germline (reference sequence).

The chain carries TRBV7-9 and TRBJ1-1, with TRBD1 matching 8 bases. CDR1 is SEHNR, CDR2 FQNEAQ, per germline (reference sequence). There are 18 residues in the CDR3. After removal of 0 bases from V and 1 base from J, the junction contained 10 bases not matched to a gene. CDR3 amino acids: CASSLAPRTGLGNTEAFF. In nucleotides, the CDR3 is TGTGCCAGCAGCTTAGCGCCCCGGACAGGGTTGGGGAACACTGAAGCTTTCTTT. The whole variable domain, remainder taken from reference TRBV7-9 and TRBJ1-1, is DTGVSQNPRHKITKRGQNVTFRCDPISEHNRLYWYRQTLGQGPEFLTYFQNEAQLEKSRLLSDRFSAERPKGSFSTLEIQRTEQGDSAMYLCASSLAPRTGLGNTEAFFGQGTRLTVV.

The CDR3 is CASSQDQGIGTGNGYTF. The CDR3 DNA reads as TGCGCCAGCAGCCAAGATCAGGGAATCGGGACAGGGAATGGCTACACCTTC. The V gene is TRBV4-1, the J gene TRBJ1-2; 9 bases are a match to TRBD1. Germline V lookup: CDR1 MGHRA, CDR2 YSYEKL. Trimming took 0 bases from V and 6 from J; bases not matched to a gene: 11. This CDR3 is 17 amino acids long.

The chain joins TRBV6-2 or TRBV6-3 to TRBJ2-2, with 9 bases that match TRBD1. CDR1 is MNHEY and CDR2 is SVGEGT in the germline V gene. The junction had 7 bases not matched to a gene; V was cut back by 4 bases and J by 1 base. The length of the CDR3 is 17 residues. DNA of the CDR3: TGTGCCAGCAGTTCAGCCTGGGGACAGGGGAACACCGGGGAGCTGTTTTTT. Protein product: CASSSAWGQGNTGELFF.

V usage is TRBV18 and J usage is TRBJ2-7, with D perhaps matching TRBD1 (6 bases). The CDR3 is 13 residues long. V was pared by 3 bases and J by 1 base, with 7 bases between. CDR1 is KGHSH, CDR2 LQKENI, per germline. The CDR3 loop reads CASSPDRSYEQYF. The DNA of the CDR3 is TGTGCCAGCTCACCCGACAGGTCCTACGAGCAGTACTTC.

The chain joins TRBV7-2 to TRBJ2-5; TRBD2 agrees at 16 bases. V lost 3 bases, J lost 5 bases, and 6 bases stayed unmatched. The CDR3 contains 17 residues. Germline loops: CDR1 SGHTA, CDR2 FQGNSA. This CDR3 is CASSLGTSGGAWETQYF. CDR3 sequence (DNA): TGTGCCAGCAGCTTGGGGACTAGCGGGGGGGCCTGGGAGACCCAGTACTTC.

This clone was found a few times. The CDR3 nucleotides read TGCGCCAGCAGCTTGGAGGGGTACGAGCAGTACTTC. It codes for CASSLEGYEQYF. This chain joins TRBV5-1 and TRBJ2-7; possible D gene TRBD1, 5 bases. Trimming stripped 0 bases from V and 4 bases from J, with 5 bases between. CDR3 length equals 12 residues. Germline CDR1 and CDR2: SGHRS and YFSETQ.

This clone has a handful of counts. The rearrangement uses TRBV2 and TRBJ2-4, with D perhaps matching TRBD2 (6 bases). Trimming stripped 8 bases from V and 5 bases from J, with 13 bases between. CDR1 SNHLY and CDR2 FYNNEI come from the germline V gene. The CDR3 covers 13 residues. The CDR3 DNA is TGTGCCAGCGGGGGAGGAGCACAAAACATTCAGTACTTC. Protein product: CASGGGAQNIQYF.

The chain uses TRBV5-1 and TRBJ2-5, with D possibly TRBD1 on 5 matching bases. Trimming stripped 3 bases from V and 4 bases from J, with 10 bases between. Germline CDR1 SGHRS, CDR2 YFSETQ. The CDR3 is 13 residues long. CDR3 in amino acids: CASSSGAVETQYF. The CDR3 DNA sequence: TGCGCCAGCAGCTCTGGGGCAGTAGAGACCCAGTACTTC. Based on the CDR3 plus reference TRBV5-1 and TRBJ2-5, the full variable domain is KAGVTQTPRYLIKTRGQQVTLSCSPISGHRSVSWYQQTPGQGLQFLFEYFSETQRNKGNFPGRFSGRQFSNSRSEMNVSTLELGDSALYLCASSSGAVETQYFGPGTRLLVL.

This clone occurred a few times. The same CDR3 can be traced to other DNA sequences in this sample. The chain is built from TRBV29-1 and TRBJ1-5; D might be TRBD1 (6 bases). The CDR3 spans 12 residues. The V end was cut by 6 bases, the J end by 4 bases, with 10 bases between. CDR1 is SQVTM and CDR2 is ANQGSEA in the germline V gene. Here the CDR3 DNA reads TGCAGCGTGAGGACAGCGAATCAGCCCCAGCATTTT. Protein sequence: CSVRTANQPQHF.

The rearrangement joins TRBV5-1 to TRBJ1-2, with 9 bases that match TRBD1. CDR1 is SGHRS and CDR2 is YFSETQ in the germline V gene. The CDR3 totals 16 residues. Germline trimming cut 3 bases from V and 2 bases from J; bases unmatched to any gene: 8. CDR3 DNA sequence: TGCGCCAGCAGCTCAAGGACGGACAGGGGAAACTATGGCTACACCTTC. Translating it yields CASSSRTDRGNYGYTF.

The J gene is TRBJ1-2, the V gene TRBV2; a weak D match, TRBD1 (6 bases). Trimming cost V 7 bases and J 3 bases, with 18 bases left between them. The germline CDR1 and CDR2 sequences are SNHLY and FYNNEI. The length of the CDR3 is 15 residues. CDR3 DNA sequence: TGTGCCAGCACCACAAGGGCACAGGGTGACTATGGCTACACCTTC. Protein product: CASTTRAQGDYGYTF.

V usage is TRBV7-9 and J usage is TRBJ2-5; tentatively, D is TRBD1 (6 bases). The CDR3 contains 19 residues. V was pared by 1 base and J by 6 bases, with 27 bases between. Germline loops: CDR1 SEHNR, CDR2 FQNEAQ (reference sequence). CDR3 nucleotides: TGTGCCAGCAGCTTAGGTTGGCAGGGGAATGCGAGGGCTGCCCAGACCCAGTACTTC. Translated: CASSLGWQGNARAAQTQYF.

This chain uses TRBV12-3 or TRBV12-4 with TRBJ2-7; tentative D call: TRBD2 (7 bases). The CDR3 has 11 residues. The ends were cut back, 5 bases at V and 10 bases at J, with 12 bases in the middle. The CDR3 protein is CASSTGGYQYF. CDR3 sequence (DNA): TGTGCCAGCAGTACGGGGGGCTACCAGTACTTC.